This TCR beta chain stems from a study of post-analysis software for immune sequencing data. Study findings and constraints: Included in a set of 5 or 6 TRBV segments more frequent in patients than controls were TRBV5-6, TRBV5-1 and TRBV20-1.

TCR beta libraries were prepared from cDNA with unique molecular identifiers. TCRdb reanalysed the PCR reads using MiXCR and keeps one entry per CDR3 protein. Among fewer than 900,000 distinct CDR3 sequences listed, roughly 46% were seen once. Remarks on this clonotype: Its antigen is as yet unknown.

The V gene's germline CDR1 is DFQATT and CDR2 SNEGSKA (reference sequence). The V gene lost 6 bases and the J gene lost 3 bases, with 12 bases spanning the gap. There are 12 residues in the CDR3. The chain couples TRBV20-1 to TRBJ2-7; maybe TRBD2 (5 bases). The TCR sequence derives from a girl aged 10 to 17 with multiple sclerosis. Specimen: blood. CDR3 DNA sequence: TGCAGTGCCGAGAGGGTGGGCTACGAGCAGTACTTC. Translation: CSAERVGYEQYF.